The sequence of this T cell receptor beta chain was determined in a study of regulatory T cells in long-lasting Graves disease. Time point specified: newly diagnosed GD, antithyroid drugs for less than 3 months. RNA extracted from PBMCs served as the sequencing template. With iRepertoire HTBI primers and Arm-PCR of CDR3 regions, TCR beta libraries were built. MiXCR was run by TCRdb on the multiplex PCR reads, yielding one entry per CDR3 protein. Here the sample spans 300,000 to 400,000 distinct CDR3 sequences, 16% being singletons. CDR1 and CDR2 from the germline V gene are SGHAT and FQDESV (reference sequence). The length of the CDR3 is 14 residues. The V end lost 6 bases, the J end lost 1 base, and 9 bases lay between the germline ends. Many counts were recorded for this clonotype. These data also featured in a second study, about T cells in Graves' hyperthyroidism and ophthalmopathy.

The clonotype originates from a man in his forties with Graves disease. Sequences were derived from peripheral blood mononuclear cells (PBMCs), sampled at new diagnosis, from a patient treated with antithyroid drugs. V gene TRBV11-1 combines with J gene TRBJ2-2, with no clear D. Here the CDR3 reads CASSRKGNTGELFF. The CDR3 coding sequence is TGTGCCAGCAGTCGCAAGGGGAACACCGGGGAGCTGTTTTTT.